This note documents a single TCR beta chain sequence. What it recognizes is unknown. Only in-frame clones appear in the TCRdb table, and some are missing; sequencing was by immunoSEQ multiplex PCR. The table includes about 93,000 clones, around 92% detected once. The data are from a study of OX40 agonist ivuxolimab in advanced cancers. Study as a whole: As their treatment, patients were administered ivuxolimab, an agonistic anti-OX40 (CD134) antibody. Findings and limits, study-wide: In CD8+ T cells, expanded clones were on average more numerous than in CD4+. Low normalized T-cell clonal expansion was additionally recorded for some nonresponders.

Sampling of blood occurred at baseline, cycle 4 day 1, and cycle 7 day 1. The receptor comes from an adult with an advanced solid tumor such as melanoma, head and neck, liver or kidney cancer. Sequenced here: CD4+ or CD8+ T cells sorted from blood, sampled in a trial of the OX40 agonist ivuxolimab.

The CDR3 sequence: CASSLRVEFTDTQYF. The CDR3 nucleotides read TGTGCCAGCAGCTTACGGGTCGAATTCACAGATACGCAGTATTTT. The chain carries TRBV5-5 and TRBJ2-3; D remains ambiguous. Trimming took 2 bases from V and 2 from J, leaving 12 bases between them. The CDR3 contains 15 residues. CDR1 and CDR2 from the germline V gene are SGHKS and YYEKEE (reference sequence).